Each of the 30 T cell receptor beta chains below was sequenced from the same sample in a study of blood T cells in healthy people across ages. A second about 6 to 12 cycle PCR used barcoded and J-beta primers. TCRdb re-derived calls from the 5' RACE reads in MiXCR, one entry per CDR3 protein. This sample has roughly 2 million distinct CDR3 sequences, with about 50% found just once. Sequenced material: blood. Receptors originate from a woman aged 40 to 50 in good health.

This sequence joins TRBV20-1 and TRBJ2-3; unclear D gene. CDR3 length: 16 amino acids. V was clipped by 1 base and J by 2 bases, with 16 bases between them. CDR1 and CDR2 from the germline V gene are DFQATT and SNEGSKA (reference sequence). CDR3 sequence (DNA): TGCAGTGCTAGAGGGGCCTCCCAACTATACACAGATACGCAGTATTTT. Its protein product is CSARGASQLYTDTQYF.

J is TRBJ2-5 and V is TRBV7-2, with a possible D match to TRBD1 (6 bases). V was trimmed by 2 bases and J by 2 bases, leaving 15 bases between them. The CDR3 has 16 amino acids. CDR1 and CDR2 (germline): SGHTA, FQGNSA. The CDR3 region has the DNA TGTGCCAGCAGCTTATTCGGGACACCCGATCAAGAGACCCAGTACTTC. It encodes CASSLFGTPDQETQYF.

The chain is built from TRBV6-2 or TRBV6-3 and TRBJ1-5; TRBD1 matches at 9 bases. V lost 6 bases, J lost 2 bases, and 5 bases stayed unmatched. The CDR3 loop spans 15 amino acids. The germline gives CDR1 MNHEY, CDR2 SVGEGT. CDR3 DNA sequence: TGTGCCAGCAGAGAAAGGACAGGGGGCAATCAGCCCCAGCATTTT. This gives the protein CASRERTGGNQPQHF.

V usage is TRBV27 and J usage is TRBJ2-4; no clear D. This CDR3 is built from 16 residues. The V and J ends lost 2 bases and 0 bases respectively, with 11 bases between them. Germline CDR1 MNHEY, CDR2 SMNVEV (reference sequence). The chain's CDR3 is CASSLRHLLAKNIQYF. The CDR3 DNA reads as TGTGCCAGCAGTTTACGACATCTTCTAGCCAAAAACATTCAGTACTTC.

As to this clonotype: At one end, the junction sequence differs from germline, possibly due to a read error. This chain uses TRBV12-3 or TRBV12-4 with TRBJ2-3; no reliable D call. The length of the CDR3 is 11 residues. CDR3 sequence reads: CASGLVDAQYF. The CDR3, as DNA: TGTGCCAGCGGTTTAGTCGATGCGCAGTATTTT.

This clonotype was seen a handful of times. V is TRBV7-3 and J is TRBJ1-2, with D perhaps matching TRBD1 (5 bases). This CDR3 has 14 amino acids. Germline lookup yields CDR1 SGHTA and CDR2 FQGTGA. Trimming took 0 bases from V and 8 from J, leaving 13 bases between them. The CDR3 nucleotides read TGTGCCAGCAGCTTAACGCGGGCAGGGAAAGGCTACACCTTC. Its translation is CASSLTRAGKGYTF.

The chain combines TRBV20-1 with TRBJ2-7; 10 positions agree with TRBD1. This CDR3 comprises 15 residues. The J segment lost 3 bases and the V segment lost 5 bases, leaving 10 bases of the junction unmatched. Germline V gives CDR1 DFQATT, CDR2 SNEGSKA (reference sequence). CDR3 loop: CSAETGGQIYYEQYF. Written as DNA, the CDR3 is TGCAGTGCTGAGACAGGGGGCCAAATCTACTACGAGCAGTACTTC.

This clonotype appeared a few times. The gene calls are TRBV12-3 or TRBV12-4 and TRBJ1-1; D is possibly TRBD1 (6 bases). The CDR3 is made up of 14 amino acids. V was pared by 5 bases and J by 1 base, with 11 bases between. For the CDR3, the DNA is TGTGCCAGCAGTCCGGGACACGGGAACACTGAAGCTTTCTTT. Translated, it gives CASSPGHGNTEAFF.

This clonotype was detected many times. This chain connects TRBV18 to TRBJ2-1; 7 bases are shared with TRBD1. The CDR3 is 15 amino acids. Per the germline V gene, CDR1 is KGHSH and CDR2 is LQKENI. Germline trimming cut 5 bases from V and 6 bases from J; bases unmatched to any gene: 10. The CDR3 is CASSFPGQISNEQFF. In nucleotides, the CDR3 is TGTGCCAGCTCATTCCCGGGACAGATTAGCAATGAGCAGTTCTTC. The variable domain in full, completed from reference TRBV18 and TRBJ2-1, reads NAGVMQNPRHLVRRRGQEARLRCSPMKGHSHVYWYRQLPEEGLKFMVYLQKENIIDESGMPKERFSAEFPKEGPSILRIQQVVRGDSAAYFCASSFPGQISNEQFFGPGTRLTVL.

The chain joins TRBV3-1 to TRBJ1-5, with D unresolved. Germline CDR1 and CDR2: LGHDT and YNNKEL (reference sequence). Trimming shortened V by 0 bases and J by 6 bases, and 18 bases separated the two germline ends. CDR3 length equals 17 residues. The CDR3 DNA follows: TGTGCCAGCAGCCAAGATCCTTCGGGAAGAAGGAGTCAGCCCCAGCATTTT. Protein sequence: CASSQDPSGRRSQPQHF.

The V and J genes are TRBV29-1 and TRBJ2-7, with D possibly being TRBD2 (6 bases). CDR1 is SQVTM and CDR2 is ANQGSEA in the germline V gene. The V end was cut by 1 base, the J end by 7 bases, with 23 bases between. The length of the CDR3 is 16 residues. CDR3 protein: CSVEGNTGVTNNEQYF. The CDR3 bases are TGCAGCGTTGAAGGTAACACGGGGGTAACGAACAATGAGCAGTACTTC.

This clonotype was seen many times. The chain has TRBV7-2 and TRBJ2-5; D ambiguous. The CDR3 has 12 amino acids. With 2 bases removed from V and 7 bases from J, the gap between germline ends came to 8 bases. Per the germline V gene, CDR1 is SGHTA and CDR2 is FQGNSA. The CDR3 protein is CASSLLIGTQYF. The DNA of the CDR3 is TGTGCCAGCAGCTTACTGATAGGGACCCAGTACTTC.

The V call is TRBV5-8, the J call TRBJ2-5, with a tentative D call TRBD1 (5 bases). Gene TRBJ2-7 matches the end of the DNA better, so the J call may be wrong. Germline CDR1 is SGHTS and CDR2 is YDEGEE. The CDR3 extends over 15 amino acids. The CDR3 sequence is CASSLATQGAYEQYF. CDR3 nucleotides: TGTGCCAGCAGCTTGGCCACCCAGGGTGCCTACGAGCAGTACTTC.

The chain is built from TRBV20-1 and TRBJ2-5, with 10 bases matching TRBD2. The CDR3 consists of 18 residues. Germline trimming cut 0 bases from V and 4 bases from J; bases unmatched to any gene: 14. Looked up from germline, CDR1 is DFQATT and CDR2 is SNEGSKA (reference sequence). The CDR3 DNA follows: TGCAGTGCTAGAGATCTGAAGAGGAGCGGGGGGGCCACAGAGACCCAGTACTTC. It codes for CSARDLKRSGGATETQYF.

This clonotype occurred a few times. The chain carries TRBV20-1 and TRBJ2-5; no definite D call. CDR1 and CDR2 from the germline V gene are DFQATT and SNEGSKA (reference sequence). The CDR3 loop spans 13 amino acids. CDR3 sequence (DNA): TGCAGGGTCCCGGGTCTCCTGCGAGAGACCCAGTACTTC. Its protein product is CRVPGLLRETQYF.

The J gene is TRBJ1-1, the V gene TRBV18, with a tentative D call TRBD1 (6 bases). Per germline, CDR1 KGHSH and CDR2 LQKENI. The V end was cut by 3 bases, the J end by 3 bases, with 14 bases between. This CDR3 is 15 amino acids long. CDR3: CASSPRAGADTEAFF. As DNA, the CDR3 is TGTGCCAGCTCACCGAGGGCGGGGGCTGACACTGAAGCTTTCTTT.

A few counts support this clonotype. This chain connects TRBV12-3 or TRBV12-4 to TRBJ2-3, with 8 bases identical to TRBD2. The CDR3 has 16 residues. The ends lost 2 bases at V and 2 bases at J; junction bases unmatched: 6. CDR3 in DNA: TGTGCCAGCAGTTTATCAGCGGGGGCCCCCACAGATACGCAGTATTTT. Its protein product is CASSLSAGAPTDTQYF.

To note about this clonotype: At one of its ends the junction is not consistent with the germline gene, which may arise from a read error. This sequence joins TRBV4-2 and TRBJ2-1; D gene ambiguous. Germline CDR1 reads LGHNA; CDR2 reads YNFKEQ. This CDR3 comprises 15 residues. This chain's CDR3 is CASSLLGTSHNEQFF. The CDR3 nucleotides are TGTGCCAGCAGCTTACTTGGTACCTCCCACAATGAGCAGTTCTTC.

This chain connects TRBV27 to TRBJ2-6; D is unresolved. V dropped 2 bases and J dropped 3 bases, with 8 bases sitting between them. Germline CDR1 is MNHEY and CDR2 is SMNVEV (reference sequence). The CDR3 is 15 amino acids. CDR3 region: CASSLGDGGANVLTF. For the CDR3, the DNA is TGTGCCAGCAGTTTAGGGGATGGTGGGGCCAACGTCCTGACTTTC. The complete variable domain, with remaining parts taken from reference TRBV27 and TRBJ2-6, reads EAQVTQNPRYLITVTGKKLTVTCSQNMNHEYMSWYRQDPGLGLRQIYYSMNVEVTDKGDVPEGYKVSRKEKRNFPLILESPSPNQTSLYFCASSLGDGGANVLTFGAGSRLTVL.

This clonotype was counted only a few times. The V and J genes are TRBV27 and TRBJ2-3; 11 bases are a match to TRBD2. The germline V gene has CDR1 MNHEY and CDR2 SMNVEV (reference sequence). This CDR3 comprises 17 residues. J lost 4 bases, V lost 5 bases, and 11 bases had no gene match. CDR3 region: CASSPGLAAPIADTQYF. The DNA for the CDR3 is TGTGCCAGCAGTCCGGGACTAGCGGCCCCAATAGCAGATACGCAGTATTTT.

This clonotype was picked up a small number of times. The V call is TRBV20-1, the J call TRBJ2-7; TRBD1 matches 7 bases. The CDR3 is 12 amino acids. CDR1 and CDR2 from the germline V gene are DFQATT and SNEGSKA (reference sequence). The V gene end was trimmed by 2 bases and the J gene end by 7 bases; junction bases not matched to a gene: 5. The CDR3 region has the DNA TGCAGTGCTAGAAAACAGGGGAGTGAGCAGTACTTC. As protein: CSARKQGSEQYF.

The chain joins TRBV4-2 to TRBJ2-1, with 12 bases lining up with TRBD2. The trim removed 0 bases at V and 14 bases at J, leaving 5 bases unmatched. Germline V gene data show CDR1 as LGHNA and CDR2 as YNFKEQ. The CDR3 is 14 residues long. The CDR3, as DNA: TGTGCCAGCAGCCAAGATACTAGCGGGGGGCAGGAGTTCTTC. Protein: CASSQDTSGGQEFF.

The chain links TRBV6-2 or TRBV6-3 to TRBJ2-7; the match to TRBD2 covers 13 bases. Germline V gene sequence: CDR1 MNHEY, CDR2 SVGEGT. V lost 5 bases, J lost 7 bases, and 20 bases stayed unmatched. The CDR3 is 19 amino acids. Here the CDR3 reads CASSPSPLLAGGIKNEQYF. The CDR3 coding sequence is TGTGCCAGCAGTCCATCTCCCTTACTAGCGGGGGGGATAAAGAATGAGCAGTACTTC.

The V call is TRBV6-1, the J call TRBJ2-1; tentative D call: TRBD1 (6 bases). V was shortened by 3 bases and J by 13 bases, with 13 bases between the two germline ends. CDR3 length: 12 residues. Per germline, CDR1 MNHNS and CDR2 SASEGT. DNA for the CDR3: TGTGCCAGCAGTGAGGCGAAGGACAGACAGTTCTTC. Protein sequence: CASSEAKDRQFF.

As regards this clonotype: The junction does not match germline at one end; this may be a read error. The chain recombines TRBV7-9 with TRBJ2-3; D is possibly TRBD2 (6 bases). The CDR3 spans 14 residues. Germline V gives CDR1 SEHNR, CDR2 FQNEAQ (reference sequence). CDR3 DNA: TGTGCCAGCAGCTCCGCGGGGTCCACAGATACGCGGTATTTT. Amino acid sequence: CASSSAGSTDTRYF.

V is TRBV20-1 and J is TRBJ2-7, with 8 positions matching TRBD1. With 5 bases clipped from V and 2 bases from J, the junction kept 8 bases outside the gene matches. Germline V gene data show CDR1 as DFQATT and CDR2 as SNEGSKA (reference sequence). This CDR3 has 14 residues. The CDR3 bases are TGCAGTGCTCCCGGACAGGGTGACGCCTACGAGCAGTACTTC. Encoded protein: CSAPGQGDAYEQYF.

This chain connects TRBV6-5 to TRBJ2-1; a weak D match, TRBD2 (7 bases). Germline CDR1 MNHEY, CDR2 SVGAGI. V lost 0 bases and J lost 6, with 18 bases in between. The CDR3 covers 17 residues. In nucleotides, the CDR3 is TGTGCCAGCAGTTACTCGATGTCCGGGGGGCCTGTCAATGAGCAGTTCTTC. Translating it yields CASSYSMSGGPVNEQFF.

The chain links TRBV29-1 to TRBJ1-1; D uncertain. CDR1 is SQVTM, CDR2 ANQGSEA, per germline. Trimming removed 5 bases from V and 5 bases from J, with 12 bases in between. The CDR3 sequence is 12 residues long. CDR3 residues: CSVSELGTEAFF. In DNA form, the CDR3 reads TGCAGCGTTTCAGAGCTAGGGACTGAAGCTTTCTTT. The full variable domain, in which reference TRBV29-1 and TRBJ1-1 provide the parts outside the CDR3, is SAVISQKPSRDICQRGTSLTIQCQVDSQVTMMFWYRQQPGQSLTLIATANQGSEATYESGFVIDKFPISRPNLTFSTLTVSNMSPEDSSIYLCSVSELGTEAFFGQGTRLTVV.

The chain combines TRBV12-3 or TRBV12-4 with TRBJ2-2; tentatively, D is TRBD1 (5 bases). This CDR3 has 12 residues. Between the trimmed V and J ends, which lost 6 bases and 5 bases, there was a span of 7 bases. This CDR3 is CASRSGTGELFF. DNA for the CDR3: TGTGCCAGCAGATCAGGGACCGGGGAGCTGTTTTTT.

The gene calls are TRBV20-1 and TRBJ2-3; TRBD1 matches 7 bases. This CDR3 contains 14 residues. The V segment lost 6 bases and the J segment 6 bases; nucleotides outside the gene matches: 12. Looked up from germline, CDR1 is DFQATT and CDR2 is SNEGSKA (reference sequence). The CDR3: CSARRTGFRDTQYF. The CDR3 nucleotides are TGCAGTGCCCGACGGACAGGCTTTCGTGATACGCAGTATTTT.